The 20 T cell receptor beta chains in this list originate from one sample, sequenced in a study. TCRdb called the RT-PCR reads again in MiXCR, with one record for every CDR3 protein. The profile shows almost 700,000 distinct CDR3 sequences, 14% of them singletons. Sequencing was carried out using memory CD4+ T cells from blood. The receptors here all came from a female donor in good health, serving as a healthy control.

The chain recombines TRBV15 with TRBJ1-1, with 7 bases identical to TRBD1. The CDR3 loop spans 15 amino acids. V lost 0 bases to trimming and J lost 7 bases; unmatched junction nucleotides: 8. CDR1 and CDR2 from the germline V gene are LNHNV and YYDKDF (reference sequence). As DNA, the CDR3 is TGTGCCACCAGCAGAGAAGCACAGGGGATTTATGAAGCTTTCTTT. Its translation is CATSREAQGIYEAFF.

This clonotype was found a few times. The V call is TRBV4-2, the J call TRBJ2-3; 12 nucleotides match TRBD2. Germline CDR1 reads LGHNA; CDR2 reads YNFKEQ. The CDR3 runs to 16 residues. V dropped 1 base and J dropped 4; count of bases not matched to a gene: 3. CDR3: CASSQATSGRPDTQYF. DNA of the CDR3: TGTGCCAGCAGCCAAGCGACTAGCGGGAGACCAGATACGCAGTATTTT.

Only a few counts were recorded for this clonotype. The rearrangement uses TRBV5-6 and TRBJ1-1; D is unclear. Germline V gene data show CDR1 as SGHDT and CDR2 as YYEEEE. The CDR3 sequence is 16 residues long. The V and J ends lost 1 base and 0 bases respectively, with 13 bases between them. The CDR3 loop is CASSLFVHGMNTEAFF. CDR3 nucleotide sequence: TGTGCCAGCAGCTTGTTCGTGCACGGGATGAACACTGAAGCTTTCTTT.

V is TRBV19 and J is TRBJ2-7; D gene uncertain. V gave up 8 bases and J gave up 3 bases, with 14 bases separating them. Germline V gene data show CDR1 as LNHDA and CDR2 as SQIVND (reference sequence). The CDR3 covers 13 residues. CDR3 nucleotide sequence: TGTGCCAGTTCTTCTGACTCCCTCTACGAGCAGTACTTC. This encodes CASSSDSLYEQYF.

This chain links TRBV30 with TRBJ2-1, with unresolved D. From germline, CDR1 is GTSNPN and CDR2 SVGIG (reference sequence). V was shortened by 2 bases and J by 3 bases, with 11 bases between the two germline ends. The CDR3 extends over 14 amino acids. The CDR3: CAWSWAKNYNEQFF. The CDR3 coding sequence is TGTGCCTGGAGTTGGGCAAAAAACTACAATGAGCAGTTCTTC. Variable domain in full (rest from reference TRBV30 and TRBJ2-1): SQTIHQWPATLVQPVGSPLSLECTVEGTSNPNLYWYRQAAGRGLQLLFYSVGIGQISSEVPQNLSASRPQDRQFILSSKKLLLSDSGFYLCAWSWAKNYNEQFFGPGTRLTVL.

This clonotype was counted at least ten times. The chain joins TRBV6-2 or TRBV6-3 to TRBJ2-5, with 8 bases matching TRBD1. The CDR3 is 13 amino acids. Looked up from germline, CDR1 is MNHEY and CDR2 is SVGEGT. J gave up 6 bases and V 7 bases, and 7 bases lay outside the gene matches. The CDR3 reads CASNGQGLKTQYF. In DNA form, the CDR3 reads TGTGCCAGCAACGGACAGGGCTTAAAGACCCAGTACTTC.

This clonotype was recorded many times. The chain has TRBV5-1 and TRBJ2-5, with unresolved D. Germline CDR1 reads SGHRS; CDR2 reads YFSETQ. V lost 4 bases to trimming and J lost 0 bases, with 4 bases between them. The CDR3 has 12 amino acids. CDR3 in amino acids: CASSDDQETQYF. CDR3 DNA sequence: TGCGCCAGCAGCGACGACCAAGAGACCCAGTACTTC.

This clonotype was picked up many times. The genes are TRBV20-1 and TRBJ2-2, with D possibly being TRBD1 (6 bases). This CDR3 has 17 amino acids. V dropped 0 bases and J dropped 5 bases, with 19 bases sitting between them. Germline V CDR1 and CDR2: DFQATT, SNEGSKA (reference sequence). In nucleotides, the CDR3 is TGCAGTGCTAGAGATCTGTTGAGACAGGAGGATACCGGGGAGCTGTTTTTT. This translates into CSARDLLRQEDTGELFF.

J is TRBJ2-1 and V is TRBV7-8; TRBD2 aligns across 12 bases. CDR1 is SGHVS and CDR2 is FQNEAQ in the germline V gene. The trim removed 7 bases at V and 7 bases at J, leaving 8 bases unmatched. The CDR3 extends over 15 amino acids. Here the CDR3 reads CASTVRLAGVNEQFF. In nucleotides, the CDR3 is TGTGCCAGCACCGTGCGACTAGCGGGAGTGAATGAGCAGTTCTTC.

The table lists this clonotype with many counts. V is TRBV24-1 and J is TRBJ1-5, with TRBD1 identical over 8 bases. The CDR3 sequence is 12 residues long. Germline-derived CDR1 and CDR2 are KGHDR and SFDVKD. V lost 7 bases, J lost 9 bases, and 4 bases stayed unmatched. The CDR3 nucleotides are TGTGCCACCAGGGACAGGGCGTCGCCCCAGCATTTT. It yields the protein CATRDRASPQHF.

The rearrangement links TRBV28 to TRBJ2-7, with 11 positions matching TRBD1. Unmatched junction bases numbered 2, after V lost 4 bases and J lost 3 bases. CDR3 length equals 14 residues. Germline CDR1 MDHEN, CDR2 SYDVKM. The chain's CDR3 is CASSWGTGGYEQYF. The CDR3 DNA sequence: TGTGCCAGCAGTTGGGGGACAGGGGGCTACGAGCAGTACTTC.

The V call is TRBV18, the J call TRBJ1-1; D is uncertain. This CDR3 has 14 amino acids. Looked up from germline, CDR1 is KGHSH and CDR2 is LQKENI. With 3 bases removed from V and 0 bases from J, the gap between germline ends came to 8 bases. CDR3 residues: CASSPNGLNTEAFF. CDR3 DNA sequence: TGTGCCAGCTCACCGAACGGCTTGAACACTGAAGCTTTCTTT.

This clonotype was counted a few times. V is TRBV28 and J is TRBJ2-7; possible D gene TRBD2, 5 bases. Germline-derived CDR1 and CDR2 are MDHEN and SYDVKM. This CDR3 is 13 amino acids long. The V gene lost 3 bases and the J gene lost 7 bases, with 13 bases spanning the gap. CDR3: CASSFSSKREQYF. The CDR3 DNA is TGTGCCAGCAGTTTTTCTTCAAAGCGGGAGCAGTACTTC. Supplemented by reference TRBV28 and TRBJ2-7, the full variable domain reads DVKVTQSSRYLVKRTGEKVFLECVQDMDHENMFWYRQDPGLGLRLIYFSYDVKMKEKGDIPEGYSVSREKKERFSLILESASTNQTSMYLCASSFSSKREQYFGPGTRLTVT.

This clonotype was detected many times. The chain links TRBV6-1 to TRBJ1-2; 12 bases agree with TRBD1. The V and J ends lost 5 bases and 6 bases, in that order; junction bases with no gene match: 7. The CDR3 is 15 residues long. Per germline, CDR1 MNHNS and CDR2 SASEGT. CDR3 residues: CASSPLGTGGDGYTF. In DNA form, the CDR3 reads TGTGCCAGCAGTCCCCTCGGGACAGGGGGCGATGGCTACACCTTC.

CDR3 region: CASSQNRGRRELFF. Here the CDR3 DNA reads TGCGCCAGCAGCCAGAACAGGGGACGTCGGGAGCTGTTTTTT. The chain employs TRBV4-3 and TRBJ2-2; TRBD1 aligns across 7 bases. Germline loops: CDR1 LGHNA, CDR2 YSLEER. The CDR3 sequence is 14 residues long. V trimming: 3 bases; J trimming: 9 bases; junction bases outside the gene matches: 7.

This rearrangement joins TRBV28 to TRBJ2-1; maybe TRBD1 (6 bases). CDR1 MDHEN and CDR2 SYDVKM come from the germline V gene. V lost 6 bases, J lost 12 bases, and 30 bases lay in between. The CDR3 covers 17 residues. CDR3 nucleotides: TGTGCCAGCAGCGAAAACGCAGGGGACCGGGGCCCCCGCGTGCAGTTCTTC. It yields the protein CASSENAGDRGPRVQFF.

This clonotype was detected ten times or more. The chain carries TRBV20-1 and TRBJ1-4, with TRBD1 identical over 7 bases. The CDR3 loop spans 14 amino acids. Germline V gene sequence: CDR1 DFQATT, CDR2 SNEGSKA (reference sequence). The junction had 11 bases not matched to a gene; V was cut back by 5 bases and J by 8 bases. DNA for the CDR3: TGCAGTGCTTACCCTAGGACAGGAAACGAAAAACTGTTTTTT. Amino acids: CSAYPRTGNEKLFF.

This clonotype was detected ten times or more. The chain recombines TRBV7-9 with TRBJ1-1; TRBD1 is a possible D gene (5 bases). This CDR3 is built from 14 residues. V was clipped by 2 bases and J by 11 bases, with 18 bases between them. The germline V gene encodes CDR1 SEHNR and CDR2 FQNEAQ (reference sequence). The CDR3 protein is CASSLSAGQTPAFF. As DNA, the CDR3 is TGTGCCAGCAGCTTATCTGCGGGGCAAACCCCGGCTTTCTTT.

The chain uses TRBV5-1 and TRBJ2-1, with a tentative D call TRBD1 (6 bases). CDR3 size: 16 residues. The germline CDR1 and CDR2 sequences are SGHRS and YFSETQ. The V end was cut by 0 bases, the J end by 5 bases, with 15 bases between. The chain's CDR3 is CASSLAGQTNDNEQFF. The DNA of the CDR3 is TGCGCCAGCAGCTTGGCCGGACAGACAAACGACAATGAGCAGTTCTTC.

There are a few counts of this clonotype. The CDR3 sequence is CASSPRSAGPDTQYF. Written as DNA, the CDR3 is TGTGCCAGCTCACCACGCTCGGCGGGGCCAGATACGCAGTATTTT. The chain joins TRBV18 to TRBJ2-3, with D tentatively TRBD2 (6 bases). CDR1 is KGHSH, CDR2 LQKENI, per germline. The CDR3 has 15 residues. V lost 1 base and J 4 bases, leaving 12 bases between the germline ends.